Sequencing of this TCR beta chain was carried out in a study of T cells expressing NK-cell markers. Overall study context: Sorted CD3+CD56-NKG2C+, CD3+CD56+NKG2C- and CD3+CD56+NKG2C+ T cells were the source of the TCR beta repertoires. The study sequenced eight donors, seven HCMV-seropositive and one seronegative. Notes on the study in general: One observes that, in a handful of donors, these clonotypes were also the leading ones within the CD3+CD56-NKG2C+ fraction.

On this clonotype: Its matching antigen is unknown.

For each CDR3 protein, TCRdb gives one entry from its re-call of the 5' RACE reads, without DNA. The ten most abundant clones cover 50% to 75% of a sample with about 30,000 distinct CDR3 sequences. Germline CDR1 SGHVS, CDR2 FQNEAQ. CDR3 size: 15 residues. This clonotype was obtained from a woman between 18 and 70 years old in good health. Sample: blood T cells: a sorted CD56 or NKG2C T cell subset, CD4+ or CD8+ T cells, or bulk PBMC T cells (not recorded which). V and J are TRBV7-8 and TRBJ2-7; TCRdb's D call, TRBD1, is unchecked because there is no DNA. CDR3 sequence reads: CASSSPGAQSYEQYF.